The clone carrying this T cell receptor (beta chain) has just a few counts. Antigen unknown. The data were taken from a study of CD8 T cells in ankylosing spondylitis. Overall study results and limits: Disease-linked clones, CD8+, were relatively rare in peripheral blood. Matched ankylosing spondylitis synovial fluid reportedly contained a significantly enriched population of disease-linked clones. A motif of eight or nine highly homologous TCR beta variants was seen as apparently characteristic of ankylosing spondylitis blood.

The V end lost 6 bases, the J end lost 1 base, and 12 bases lay between the germline ends. The CDR3 sequence is 14 residues long. Library preparation for TCR beta used quantitative 5'-RACE with molecular barcodes. TCRdb analysed the 5' RACE reads with MiXCR anew, one entry per CDR3 protein. The top ten clones hold 30% to 35% of a sample with more than 100,000 distinct CDR3 sequences, approximately 17% of them seen once. Sequencing was performed on blood, either unsorted or a sorted T cell fraction (not recorded which). This chain links TRBV12-3 or TRBV12-4 with TRBJ2-5; TRBD2 might be the D (6 bases). The source is a male donor with ankylosing spondylitis. In DNA form, the CDR3 reads TGTGCCAGCAGACCCGGGGGTTTCCAAGAGACCCAGTACTTC. Its translation is CASRPGGFQETQYF.